This T cell receptor (beta chain) was found in a study of cytomegalovirus exposure and HLA in healthy donors. The overall study: HLA-typed donors contributed some 85 million unique TCRs, which were held in an early data release.

V dropped 10 bases and J dropped 10; count of bases not matched to a gene: 10. Germline-derived CDR1 and CDR2 are SNHLY and FYNNEI. The CDR3 is made up of 14 amino acids. Study observations and caveats: In an earlier analysis, productive rearrangement rates for most beta V segments clustered near 87% or 30%.

As regards this clone: The antigen is not known.

PCR amplification relied on 60 Vbeta primers (plus 13 Jbeta primers). The data were produced by immunoSEQ multiplex PCR, yet TCRdb's version contains in-frame clones alone and is incomplete. Here the sample spans some 180,000 clones, around 73% being singletons. The chain recombines TRBV2 with TRBJ1-6, with 10 nucleotides matching TRBD1. Source material: PBMCs. This TCR was recovered from a young woman in good health and CMV-seropositive. The CDR3 coding sequence is TGTGCCAATCCCCGGGACAGGGGAAAATCACCCCTCCACTTT. This sequence encodes CANPRDRGKSPLHF.